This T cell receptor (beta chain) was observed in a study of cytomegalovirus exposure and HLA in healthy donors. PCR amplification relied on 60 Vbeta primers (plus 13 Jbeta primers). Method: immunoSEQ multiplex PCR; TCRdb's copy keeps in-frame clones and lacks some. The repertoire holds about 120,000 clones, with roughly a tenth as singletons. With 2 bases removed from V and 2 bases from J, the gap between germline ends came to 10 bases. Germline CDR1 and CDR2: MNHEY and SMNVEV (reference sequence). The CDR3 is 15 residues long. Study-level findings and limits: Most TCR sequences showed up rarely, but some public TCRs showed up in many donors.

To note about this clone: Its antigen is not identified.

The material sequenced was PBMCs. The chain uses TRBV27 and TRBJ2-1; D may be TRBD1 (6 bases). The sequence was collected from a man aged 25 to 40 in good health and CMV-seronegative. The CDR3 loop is CASSLGPGAYNEQFF. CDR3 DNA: TGTGCCAGCAGTTTAGGGCCAGGGGCCTACAATGAGCAGTTCTTC.